This T cell receptor (beta chain) was found in a study of T cells in Graves' hyperthyroidism and ophthalmopathy. Study-level information: Peripheral blood draws took place at initial diagnosis, ahead of any treatment.

This clonotype was recorded many times. V was cut by 1 base and J by 10 bases, with 10 bases left in between. Per the germline V gene, CDR1 is SEHNR and CDR2 is FQNEAQ (reference sequence). CDR3 length: 12 residues. The CDR3 regions of TCR beta were amplified from RNA transcripts. A set of HTBI primers served as the primers for a first-round RT-PCR of the TCR CDR3. A single record per CDR3 protein comes from TCRdb applying MiXCR to the multiplex PCR reads. The sample yields about 680,000 distinct CDR3 sequences, around 40% seen once. The sequencing input was blood. The clonotype was recovered from a middle-aged woman with Graves' hyperthyroidism. The rearrangement uses TRBV7-9 and TRBJ1-2, with D maybe TRBD1 (6 bases). For the CDR3, the DNA is TGTGCCAGCAGCTTAGAGGACAGCGTCTACACCTTC. Translating gives CASSLEDSVYTF.